This entry is about one T cell receptor (beta chain). Its matching antigen is unknown. Naive CD8 cells were CD45RO-negative, positively selected for CCR7, excluding terminally differentiated effector memory CD45RA+ cells. Donors comprised only Caucasian adults living in Nashville, Tennessee. The data belong to a study of shared clonotypes between healthy human individuals. Study-level findings and limits: The study generally estimated greater richness for naive than memory subsets.

The ends were cut back, 6 bases at V and 4 bases at J, with 6 bases in the middle. Per the germline V gene, CDR1 is DFQATT and CDR2 is SNEGSKA (reference sequence). The CDR3 length is 11 residues. Generated by immunoSEQ multiplex PCR, the TCRdb table keeps only in-frame clones and is missing some. The table shows around 2,000,000 clones, with approximately 95% occurring only once. The TCR originated in a man aged 18 to 30 in good health. The chain couples TRBV20-1 to TRBJ2-2, with D hard to call. Sequenced input: naive CD8+ T cells sorted from blood. CDR3 coding DNA: TGCAGTGCGACCCTCACCGGGGAGCTGTTTTTT. As protein: CSATLTGELFF.